The 23 T cell receptor beta chains below all came from one sample that was sequenced in a study of shared clonotypes between healthy human individuals. Profiled with immunoSEQ multiplex PCR; TCRdb holds only in-frame clones, not every one. Here the sample spans over 2 million clones, less than 95% being singletons. Sequenced input: naive CD4+ T cells from PBMCs. Sample subset: CD45RA+ positively selected. All receptors come from a man younger than 35 in good health. Some clones in this sample may be carry-over from other donors' samples.

This chain links TRBV28 with TRBJ1-5, with D unclear. V lost 6 bases, J lost 7 bases, and 10 bases lay in between. CDR1 MDHEN and CDR2 SYDVKM come from the germline V gene. The CDR3 covers 12 residues. The CDR3 DNA follows: TGTGCCAGCAGGACGGAGCGCCAGCCCCAGCATTTT. This gives the protein CASRTERQPQHF.

The rearrangement joins TRBV7-3 to TRBJ2-5; 11 bases are shared with TRBD2. Germline values: CDR1 SGHTA, CDR2 FQGTGA. This CDR3 is built from 15 residues. Unmatched junction bases numbered 4, after V lost 2 bases and J lost 5 bases. CDR3 loop: CASSLGASGGETQYF. The CDR3 DNA reads TGTGCCAGCAGCTTAGGTGCTAGCGGGGGGGAGACCCAGTACTTC.

This rearrangement joins TRBV7-3 to TRBJ2-3, with no clear D. Trimming removed 2 bases at V and 2 bases at J, with 8 bases between. The CDR3 length is 14 residues. Germline V lookup: CDR1 SGHTA, CDR2 FQGTGA. The CDR3 region is CASSLGQFTDTQYF. The CDR3 DNA sequence: TGTGCCAGCAGCTTAGGGCAGTTCACAGATACGCAGTATTTT.

This clone appeared a few times. The rearrangement links TRBV2 to TRBJ1-1; a weak D match, TRBD1 (6 bases). V lost 5 bases to trimming and J lost 4 bases, with 11 bases between them. From germline, CDR1 is SNHLY and CDR2 FYNNEI. There are 13 residues in the CDR3. The CDR3 is CASSQGIGTEAFF. CDR3 nucleotides: TGTGCCAGCAGTCAGGGGATAGGCACTGAAGCTTTCTTT.

This rearrangement joins TRBV5-1 to TRBJ2-1, with 8 bases that match TRBD1. The V segment lost 4 bases and the J segment 2 bases; nucleotides outside the gene matches: 5. The germline V gene encodes CDR1 SGHRS and CDR2 YFSETQ. The CDR3 is made up of 15 amino acids. For the CDR3, the DNA is TGCGCCAGCAGCGACAGGGGCATGGCCTACAATGAGCAGTTCTTC. This codes for CASSDRGMAYNEQFF. Looking up the rest from reference TRBV5-1 and TRBJ2-1 gives the full variable domain: KAGVTQTPRYLIKTRGQQVTLSCSPISGHRSVSWYQQTPGQGLQFLFEYFSETQRNKGNFPGRFSGRQFSNSRSEMNVSTLELGDSALYLCASSDRGMAYNEQFFGPGTRLTVL.

This chain joins TRBV18 and TRBJ2-5; D is possibly TRBD1 (6 bases). Germline V lookup: CDR1 KGHSH, CDR2 LQKENI. The CDR3 spans 16 residues. The V gene lost 2 bases and the J gene lost 0 bases, with 13 bases spanning the gap. The CDR3 spells CASSPGQLTYQETQYF. The CDR3 region has the DNA TGTGCCAGCTCACCAGGACAGCTAACCTACCAAGAGACCCAGTACTTC.

V gene TRBV19 combines with J gene TRBJ2-6; D is uncertain. The CDR3 extends over 15 amino acids. Germline CDR1 LNHDA, CDR2 SQIVND (reference sequence). V shed 5 bases and J shed 12 bases, with 20 bases lying between them. CDR3 DNA sequence: TGTGCCAGTAGTCCCCTAATGATGCTTCCTCTCGTCCTGACTTTC. Its translation: CASSPLMMLPLVLTF.

V and J are TRBV27 and TRBJ2-7; possibly TRBD1 for D (7 bases). The CDR3 contains 18 residues. Germline values: CDR1 MNHEY, CDR2 SMNVEV (reference sequence). V lost 5 bases to trimming and J lost 6 bases, with 29 bases between them. As DNA, the CDR3 is TGTGCCAGCAGTCCAGGGTTTTGGACAGGAGAAGGACTAAGCGAGCAGTACTTC. Protein: CASSPGFWTGEGLSEQYF.

The chain is built from TRBV6-5 and TRBJ1-1; D is uncertain. Per germline, CDR1 MNHEY and CDR2 SVGAGI. V lost 6 bases to trimming and J lost 5 bases, with 19 bases between them. The CDR3 runs 15 residues. The CDR3: CASSPATTRGTEAFF. The CDR3, as DNA: TGTGCCAGCAGCCCCGCAACGACACGAGGGACTGAAGCTTTCTTT.

V and J are TRBV30 and TRBJ1-5, with unresolved D. Germline V gene lookup returns CDR1 GTSNPN and CDR2 SVGIG (reference sequence). The CDR3 has 14 residues. V lost 2 bases and J lost 2, with 10 bases in between. CDR3 protein: CAWSQAYGNQPQHF. DNA of the CDR3: TGTGCCTGGAGTCAGGCCTATGGCAATCAGCCCCAGCATTTT.

The sample holds a few counts of this clone. The same CDR3 arises from other DNA sequences in this sample as well. The V call is TRBV28, the J call TRBJ1-1; 7 bases are shared with TRBD1. The CDR3 contains 12 residues. The V gene's germline CDR1 is MDHEN and CDR2 SYDVKM. V shed 5 bases, J shed 7 bases, and the junction held 4 bases outside the gene matches. CDR3 sequence (DNA): TGTGCCAGCAGTCTCCGACAGGGTGAAGCTTTCTTT. Its protein is CASSLRQGEAFF.

The rearrangement joins TRBV6-6 to TRBJ1-4; tentative D call: TRBD1 (6 bases). The CDR3 consists of 16 residues. Trimming pared 0 bases from V and 6 bases from J, leaving 14 bases between. Germline V gives CDR1 MNHNY, CDR2 SVGAGI (reference sequence). The CDR3 DNA is TGTGCCAGCAGTTACTCTTCCGGGGGGCGAGATGAAAAACTGTTTTTT. As protein: CASSYSSGGRDEKLFF.

This clone was seen just once. This same CDR3 is encoded by further DNA sequences in the sample. CDR3 nucleotides: TGCGCCAGCAGCTTGGTTGCTGGGGCCGGAGGGACCCAGTACTTC. Translation: CASSLVAGAGGTQYF. The rearrangement joins TRBV5-1 to TRBJ2-5; D may be TRBD1 or TRBD2 (5 bases each). The germline V gene encodes CDR1 SGHRS and CDR2 YFSETQ. V was trimmed by 0 bases and J by 7 bases, leaving 16 bases between them. This CDR3 is built from 15 residues.

This chain joins TRBV7-3 and TRBJ1-5; D gene uncertain. The V end was cut by 4 bases, the J end by 0 bases, with 13 bases between. This CDR3 spans 16 amino acids. The germline gives CDR1 SGHTA, CDR2 FQGTGA. The CDR3 region has the DNA TGTGCCAGCAGCTCCCGTGGGCCTAATAGCAATCAGCCCCAGCATTTT. Translation: CASSSRGPNSNQPQHF.

This sequence joins TRBV11-2 and TRBJ2-1; perhaps TRBD2 as D (6 bases). CDR1 and CDR2 from the germline V gene are SGHAT and FQNNGV. The CDR3 runs to 17 residues. V lost 5 bases and J lost 8, with 25 bases in between. CDR3 coding DNA: TGTGCCAGCAGCGATTCAAGGACTACCTTTCCTACCGATGAGCAGTTCTTC. It is translated as CASSDSRTTFPTDEQFF.

The J gene is TRBJ2-1, the V gene TRBV30, with D possibly matching TRBD2 (5 bases). The germline gives CDR1 GTSNPN, CDR2 SVGIG (reference sequence). The CDR3 is 14 amino acids. V was clipped by 5 bases and J by 7 bases, with 18 bases between them. The CDR3 nucleotides read TGTGCCTGGTCACGAGGCCGGACTCGGAATGAGCAGTTCTTC. Protein: CAWSRGRTRNEQFF.

V and J are TRBV27 and TRBJ2-3, with 9 bases that match TRBD2. Trimming at V came to 4 bases and at J to 5 bases, leaving 13 bases not matched to a gene. The CDR3 sequence is 17 residues long. CDR1 is MNHEY, CDR2 SMNVEV, per germline (reference sequence). Here the CDR3 reads CASSYRRDSGSLDTQYF. CDR3 bases: TGTGCCAGCAGTTACCGGCGGGATAGCGGGAGTTTAGATACGCAGTATTTT.

The table lists this clone with a count of one. V and J are TRBV6-5 and TRBJ2-1, with 9 bases identical to TRBD2. The CDR3 spans 14 residues. Trimming at V came to 6 bases and at J to 2 bases, leaving 2 bases not matched to a gene. CDR1 is MNHEY and CDR2 is SVGAGI in the germline V gene. The CDR3 nucleotides read TGTGCCAGCAGGACTAGCGGACCCTACAATGAGCAGTTCTTC. As protein: CASRTSGPYNEQFF.

Turning to this clone: Other DNA sequences within the sample encode an identical CDR3. The V gene is TRBV5-1, the J gene TRBJ2-2; 8 nucleotides align to TRBD2. CDR3 length equals 16 residues. CDR1 is SGHRS and CDR2 is YFSETQ in the germline V gene. With 0 bases clipped from V and 4 bases from J, the junction kept 5 bases outside the gene matches. DNA of the CDR3: TGCGCCAGCAGCTTGGGGGCGGGAGGCCCCACCGGGGAGCTGTTTTTT. Translating gives CASSLGAGGPTGELFF. The full variable domain, completed using reference TRBV5-1 and TRBJ2-2, is KAGVTQTPRYLIKTRGQQVTLSCSPISGHRSVSWYQQTPGQGLQFLFEYFSETQRNKGNFPGRFSGRQFSNSRSEMNVSTLELGDSALYLCASSLGAGGPTGELFFGEGSRLTVL.

Of note for this clone: Other DNA sequences within the sample encode an identical CDR3. The chain uses TRBV18 and TRBJ2-5; a weak D match, TRBD1 (6 bases). V lost 3 bases to trimming and J lost 2 bases, with 7 bases between them. The length of the CDR3 is 13 residues. The V gene's germline CDR1 is KGHSH and CDR2 LQKENI. This chain's CDR3 is CASSPDRQETQYF. The CDR3, as DNA: TGTGCCAGCTCACCTGACAGGCAAGAGACCCAGTACTTC.

There are a few counts of this clone. The chain joins TRBV28 to TRBJ1-1; a weak D match, TRBD1 (5 bases). The CDR3 loop spans 12 amino acids. Trimming cost V 6 bases and J 1 base, with 6 bases left between them. CDR1 MDHEN and CDR2 SYDVKM come from the germline V gene. CDR3 amino acids: CASRGENTEAFF. The CDR3 region has the DNA TGTGCCAGCAGGGGGGAGAACACTGAAGCTTTCTTT.

This clone appeared a single time. The chain has TRBV14 and TRBJ2-1; D is unresolved. The V gene lost 1 base and the J gene lost 4 bases, with 8 bases spanning the gap. In germline, CDR1 is SGHDN, CDR2 FVKESK. The CDR3 totals 14 residues. The CDR3 here is CASSQVNLYNEQFF. The CDR3 DNA sequence: TGTGCCAGCAGCCAAGTTAACCTTTACAATGAGCAGTTCTTC.

V is TRBV4-1 and J is TRBJ2-7, with 7 bases fitting TRBD2. Trimming at V came to 4 bases and at J to 2 bases, leaving 8 bases not matched to a gene. This CDR3 region has 15 residues. Germline assignment: CDR1 MGHRA and CDR2 YSYEKL. The CDR3 DNA sequence: TGCGCCAGCAGCCCCCTGGGGGGGTCCCCCTACGAGCAGTACTTC. Its translation: CASSPLGGSPYEQYF.